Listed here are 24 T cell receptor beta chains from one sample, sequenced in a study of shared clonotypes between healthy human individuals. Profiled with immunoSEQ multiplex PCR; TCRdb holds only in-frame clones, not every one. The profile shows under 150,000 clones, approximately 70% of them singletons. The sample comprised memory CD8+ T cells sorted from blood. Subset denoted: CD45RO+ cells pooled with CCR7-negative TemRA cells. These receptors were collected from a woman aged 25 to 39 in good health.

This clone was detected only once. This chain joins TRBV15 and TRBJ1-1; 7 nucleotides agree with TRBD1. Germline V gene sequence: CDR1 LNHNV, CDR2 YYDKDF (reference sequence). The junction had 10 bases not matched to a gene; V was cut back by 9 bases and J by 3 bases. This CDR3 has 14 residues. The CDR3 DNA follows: TGTGCCACAGAATCAAACAGGGGCTACACTGAAGCTTTCTTT. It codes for CATESNRGYTEAFF.

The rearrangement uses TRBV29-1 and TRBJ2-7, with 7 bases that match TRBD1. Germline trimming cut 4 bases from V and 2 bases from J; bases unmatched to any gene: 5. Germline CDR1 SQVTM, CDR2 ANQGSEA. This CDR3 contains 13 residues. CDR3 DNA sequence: TGCAGCGTTGCCGAGGGGGCCACCTACGAGCAGTACTTC. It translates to CSVAEGATYEQYF.

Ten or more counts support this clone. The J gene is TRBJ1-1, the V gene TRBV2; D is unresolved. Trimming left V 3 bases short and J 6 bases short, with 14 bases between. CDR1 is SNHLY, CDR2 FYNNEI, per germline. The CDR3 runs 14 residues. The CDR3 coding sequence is TGTGCCAGCAGTGACCTCGGATGGACTCCTGAAGCTTTCTTT. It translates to CASSDLGWTPEAFF.

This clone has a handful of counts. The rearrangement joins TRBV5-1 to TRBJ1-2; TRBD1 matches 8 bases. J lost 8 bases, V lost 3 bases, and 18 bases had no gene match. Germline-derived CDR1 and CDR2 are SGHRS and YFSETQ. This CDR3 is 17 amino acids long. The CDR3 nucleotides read TGCGCCAGCAGCTATGGAGAGGACAGGGTGGGCCTTGGAGGCTACACCTTC. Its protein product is CASSYGEDRVGLGGYTF.

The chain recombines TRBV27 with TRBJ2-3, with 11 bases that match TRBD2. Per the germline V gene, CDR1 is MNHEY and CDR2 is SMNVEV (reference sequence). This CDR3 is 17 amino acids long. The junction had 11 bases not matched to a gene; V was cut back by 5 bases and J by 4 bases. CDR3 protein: CASSPATSGKGADTQYF. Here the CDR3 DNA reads TGTGCCAGCAGTCCAGCGACTAGCGGGAAAGGGGCAGATACGCAGTATTTT.

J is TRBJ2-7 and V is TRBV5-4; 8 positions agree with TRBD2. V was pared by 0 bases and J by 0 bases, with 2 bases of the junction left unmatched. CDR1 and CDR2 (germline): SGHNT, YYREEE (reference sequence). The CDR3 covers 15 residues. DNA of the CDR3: TGTGCCAGCAGCTTGGATACTAGCGGCTCCTACGAGCAGTACTTC. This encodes CASSLDTSGSYEQYF.

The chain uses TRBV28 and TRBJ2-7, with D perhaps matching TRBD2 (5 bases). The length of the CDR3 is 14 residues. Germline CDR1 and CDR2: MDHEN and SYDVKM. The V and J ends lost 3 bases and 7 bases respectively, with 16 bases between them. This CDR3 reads CASSFLRELREQYF. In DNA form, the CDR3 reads TGTGCCAGCAGTTTTCTGAGGGAGTTACGTGAGCAGTACTTC.

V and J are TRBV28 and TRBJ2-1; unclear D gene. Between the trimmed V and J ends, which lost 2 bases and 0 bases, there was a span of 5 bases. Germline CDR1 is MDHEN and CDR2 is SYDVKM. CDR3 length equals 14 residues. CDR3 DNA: TGTGCCAGCAGTTTAGAGAGCTCCTACAATGAGCAGTTCTTC. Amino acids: CASSLESSYNEQFF.

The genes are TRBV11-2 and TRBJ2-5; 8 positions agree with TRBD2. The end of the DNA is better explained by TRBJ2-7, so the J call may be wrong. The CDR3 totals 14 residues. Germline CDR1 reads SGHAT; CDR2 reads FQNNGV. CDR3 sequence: CASSYGLASYEQYF. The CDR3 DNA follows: TGTGCCAGCAGCTACGGACTAGCCTCGTACGAGCAGTACTTC.

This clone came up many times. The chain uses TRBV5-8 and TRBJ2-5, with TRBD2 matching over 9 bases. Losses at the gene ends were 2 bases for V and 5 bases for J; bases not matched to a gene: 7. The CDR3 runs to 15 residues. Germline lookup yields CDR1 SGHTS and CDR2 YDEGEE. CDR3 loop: CASSFQAGGAETQYF. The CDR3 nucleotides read TGTGCCAGCAGCTTCCAGGCGGGAGGGGCGGAGACCCAGTACTTC.

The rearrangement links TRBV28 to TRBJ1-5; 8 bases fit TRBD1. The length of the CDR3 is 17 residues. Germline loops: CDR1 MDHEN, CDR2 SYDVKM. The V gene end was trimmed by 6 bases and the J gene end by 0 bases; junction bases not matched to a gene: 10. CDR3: CASRSGQVIYSNQPQHF. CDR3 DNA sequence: TGTGCCAGCAGGTCGGGACAGGTCATATATAGCAATCAGCCCCAGCATTTT.

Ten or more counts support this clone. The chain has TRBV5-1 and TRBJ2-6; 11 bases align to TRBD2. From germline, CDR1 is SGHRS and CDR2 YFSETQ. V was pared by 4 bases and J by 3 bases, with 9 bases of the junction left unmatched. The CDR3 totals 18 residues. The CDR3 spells CASSELAGGPVGANVLTF. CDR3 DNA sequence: TGCGCCAGCAGCGAATTAGCGGGAGGGCCGGTTGGGGCCAACGTCCTGACTTTC.

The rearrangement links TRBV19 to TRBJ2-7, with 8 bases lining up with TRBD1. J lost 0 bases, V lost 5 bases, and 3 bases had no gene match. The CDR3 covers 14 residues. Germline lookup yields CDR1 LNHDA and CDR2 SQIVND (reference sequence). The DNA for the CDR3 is TGTGCCAGTAGTTTCCAGGGGGCCTCCTACGAGCAGTACTTC. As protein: CASSFQGASYEQYF.

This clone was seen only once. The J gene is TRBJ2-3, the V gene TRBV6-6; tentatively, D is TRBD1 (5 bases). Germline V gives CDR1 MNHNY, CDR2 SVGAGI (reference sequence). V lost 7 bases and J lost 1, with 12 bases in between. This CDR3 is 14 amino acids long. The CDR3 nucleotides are TGTGCCAGCACCTCGGACATTGGCACAGATACGCAGTATTTT. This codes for CASTSDIGTDTQYF.

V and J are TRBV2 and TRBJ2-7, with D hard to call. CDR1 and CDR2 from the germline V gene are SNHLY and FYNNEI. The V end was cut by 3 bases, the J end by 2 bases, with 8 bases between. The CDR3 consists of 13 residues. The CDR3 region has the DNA TGTGCCAGCAGTGACGCAGAACCCTACGAGCAGTACTTC. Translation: CASSDAEPYEQYF.

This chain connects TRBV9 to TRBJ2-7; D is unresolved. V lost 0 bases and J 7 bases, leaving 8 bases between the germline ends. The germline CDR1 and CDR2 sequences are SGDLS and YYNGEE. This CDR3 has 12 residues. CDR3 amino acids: CASSVELGEQYF. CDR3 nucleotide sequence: TGTGCCAGCAGCGTAGAGCTGGGGGAGCAGTACTTC.

The CDR3 region is CASSEVYPGLAPLLGEQYF. CDR3 sequence (DNA): TGCGCCAGCAGTGAGGTCTACCCGGGACTAGCTCCCTTATTGGGAGAGCAGTACTTC. The rearrangement joins TRBV10-2 to TRBJ2-7; 9 nucleotides match TRBD2. The V and J ends lost 2 bases and 7 bases, in that order; junction bases with no gene match: 21. The CDR3 spans 19 residues. The V gene's germline CDR1 is WSHSY and CDR2 SAAADI.

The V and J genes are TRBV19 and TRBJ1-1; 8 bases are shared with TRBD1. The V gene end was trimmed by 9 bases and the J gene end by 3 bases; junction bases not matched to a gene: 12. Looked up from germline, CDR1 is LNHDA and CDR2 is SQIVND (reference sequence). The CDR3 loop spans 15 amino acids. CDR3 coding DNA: TGTGCCAGCAAATGGAGCGACAGGGGAGACACTGAAGCTTTCTTT. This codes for CASKWSDRGDTEAFF.

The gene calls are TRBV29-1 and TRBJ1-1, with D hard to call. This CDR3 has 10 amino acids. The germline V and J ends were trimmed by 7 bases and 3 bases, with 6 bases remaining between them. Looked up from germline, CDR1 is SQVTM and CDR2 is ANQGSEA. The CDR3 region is CSAGDTEAFF. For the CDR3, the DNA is TGCAGCGCTGGGGACACTGAAGCTTTCTTT.

The CDR3 nucleotides read TGCAGTGCTAAGGGGTTGGGGCCCCAGCATTTT. The encoded protein is CSAKGLGPQHF. The chain employs TRBV20-1 and TRBJ1-5; the D gene is possibly TRBD1 (5 bases). The ends were cut back, 4 bases at V and 9 bases at J, with 10 bases in the middle. This CDR3 is 11 amino acids long. Germline V gene data show CDR1 as DFQATT and CDR2 as SNEGSKA (reference sequence).

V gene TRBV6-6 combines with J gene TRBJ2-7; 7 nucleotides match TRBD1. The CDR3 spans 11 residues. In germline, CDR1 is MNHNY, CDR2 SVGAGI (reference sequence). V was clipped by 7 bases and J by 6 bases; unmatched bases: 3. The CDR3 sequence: CASISGGEQYF. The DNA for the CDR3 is TGTGCCAGCATCTCAGGGGGCGAGCAGTACTTC.

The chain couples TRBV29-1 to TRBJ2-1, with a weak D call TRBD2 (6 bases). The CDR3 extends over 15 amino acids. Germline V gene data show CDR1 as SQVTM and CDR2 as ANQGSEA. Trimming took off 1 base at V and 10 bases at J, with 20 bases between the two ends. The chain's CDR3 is CSVEGVHERVGEQFF. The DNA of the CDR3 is TGCAGCGTTGAAGGCGTACATGAGCGGGTCGGAGAGCAGTTCTTC.

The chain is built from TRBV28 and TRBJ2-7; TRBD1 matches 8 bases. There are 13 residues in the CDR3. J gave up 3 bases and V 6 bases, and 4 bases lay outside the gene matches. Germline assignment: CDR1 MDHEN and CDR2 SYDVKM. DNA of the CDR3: TGTGCCAGCAGGACAGGGGACGACTACGAGCAGTACTTC. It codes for CASRTGDDYEQYF.

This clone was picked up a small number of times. The CDR3 DNA reads TGTGCCAGCAGTGATGCGGACAGGGGAGAATCCACTGAAGCTTTCTTT. Protein sequence: CASSDADRGESTEAFF. V and J are TRBV25-1 and TRBJ1-1; 9 bases are a match to TRBD1. The germline V gene encodes CDR1 MGHDK and CDR2 SYGVNS. The length of the CDR3 is 16 residues. The J segment lost 4 bases and the V segment lost 3 bases, leaving 9 bases of the junction unmatched.